The source of this T cell receptor (beta chain) is a study of early T cells in non-severe SARS-CoV-2 infection. Study-level points and caveats: A preference for anti-spike CD8 responses marked VDJdb matching, which missed private and CD4 specificities.

In germline, CDR1 is SQVTM, CDR2 ANQGSEA. The CDR3 spans 15 residues. The J segment lost 6 bases and the V segment lost 3 bases, leaving 11 bases of the junction unmatched. TCRdb fed the 5' RACE reads into MiXCR, producing one record per CDR3 protein. The table lists about 110,000 distinct CDR3 sequences, around an eighth of them singletons. Note on this clonotype: The antigen is undetermined.

The chain employs TRBV29-1 and TRBJ2-1, with TRBD1 matching over 7 bases. The TCR sequence derives from an adult who was a healthcare worker with PCR-confirmed SARS-CoV-2 infection or an uninfected control (not recorded which). Sequenced input: whole blood. This CDR3 reads CSVELSTGNSNEQFF. CDR3 in DNA: TGCAGCGTTGAGTTATCGACAGGGAATTCCAATGAGCAGTTCTTC.